There are many counts of the clone carrying this T cell receptor beta chain. The V end was cut by 0 bases, the J end by 6 bases, with 8 bases between. Per germline, CDR1 SGHNT and CDR2 YYREEE (reference sequence). The CDR3 runs to 13 residues. These data belong to a study of T-cell reconstitution after alpha-beta-depleted transplantation in children. Molecular barcoding with unique molecular identifiers was used for the TCRbeta library. TCRdb re-called the PCR reads with MiXCR, one entry per CDR3 protein. The sample has 400,000 to 500,000 distinct CDR3 sequences, 9.5% to 13% seen once. This specimen was PBMCs from the stem cell graft donor, taken from the stem cell graft. The chain combines TRBV5-4 with TRBJ2-3; TRBD1 is a possible D gene (5 bases). The clonotype comes from a human donor who donated a stem cell graft to a child with acute myeloid leukemia. CDR3 region: CASSLEGADTQYF. CDR3 nucleotides: TGTGCCAGCAGCTTGGAAGGGGCTGATACGCAGTATTTT.